A selection of T cell receptor beta chains follows, all from one sample in a study of blood T cell repertoires in COVID-19. TCRdb's table, derived via immunoSEQ multiplex PCR, lists solely in-frame clones and lacks some. The table has around 150,000 clones, around 89% seen once. Specimen: peripheral blood. These receptors were collected from a man aged 55 to 70 with acute or convalescent COVID-19. The CDR3 runs from the conserved cysteine through the conserved F or W. The order of the fields is D gene, clone size, J gene, V gene, CDR3 protein, CDR3 DNA. D genes are given only for firm matches. The listing skips clone size in some rows; elsewhere it reads once, few, many or a size class.

D gene: NA
clone size: NA
J gene: TRBJ2-3
V gene: TRBV11-3
CDR3 protein: CASSRRGTGTDTQYF
CDR3 DNA: TGTGCCAGCAGCCGTCGGGGGACCGGCACAGATACGCAGTATTTT

D gene: TRBD2
clone size: once
J gene: TRBJ2-7
V gene: TRBV9
CDR3 protein: CASSVATPTSGFSYEQYF
CDR3 DNA: TGTGCCAGCAGCGTAGCCACACCTACTAGCGGGTTCTCCTACGAGCAGTACTTC

D gene: TRBD1
clone size: NA
J gene: TRBJ1-1
V gene: TRBV4-1
CDR3 protein: CASSQPGQGGTEAFF
CDR3 DNA: TGCGCCAGCAGCCAACCGGGACAGGGAGGGACTGAAGCTTTCTTT

D gene: TRBD2
clone size: NA
J gene: TRBJ2-5
V gene: TRBV5-1
CDR3 protein: CASSSLVGSGGQETQYF
CDR3 DNA: TGCGCCAGCAGCTCCCTGGTAGGTAGCGGGGGACAAGAGACCCAGTACTTC

D gene: NA
clone size: NA
J gene: TRBJ1-4
V gene: TRBV5-4
CDR3 protein: CASSLERDSEKLFF
CDR3 DNA: TGTGCCAGCAGCTTGGAACGGGATAGCGAAAAACTGTTTTTT

D gene: TRBD1
clone size: once
J gene: TRBJ1-2
V gene: TRBV18
CDR3 protein: CASSPPQGNRGLGLGYGYTF
CDR3 DNA: TGTGCCAGCTCACCACCCCAGGGGAACAGGGGGCTCGGCCTTGGCTATGGCTACACCTTC

D gene: TRBD1
clone size: NA
J gene: TRBJ2-7
V gene: TRBV6-5
CDR3 protein: CASSRQGSSYEQYF
CDR3 DNA: TGTGCCAGCAGCCGACAGGGTAGCTCCTACGAGCAGTACTTC

D gene: NA
clone size: NA
J gene: TRBJ1-3
V gene: TRBV4-1
CDR3 protein: CASSQEASGGNTIYF
CDR3 DNA: TGCGCCAGCAGCCAAGAGGCATCGGGAGGAAACACCATATATTTT

D gene: TRBD2
clone size: NA
J gene: TRBJ2-3
V gene: TRBV4-3
CDR3 protein: CASSQVAGRTDTQYF
CDR3 DNA: TGCGCCAGCAGCCAGGTAGCGGGGAGGACAGATACGCAGTATTTT

D gene: NA
clone size: NA
J gene: TRBJ2-5
V gene: TRBV19
CDR3 protein: CASSTGNQETQYF
CDR3 DNA: TGTGCCAGTAGTACAGGGAACCAAGAGACCCAGTACTTC

D gene: NA
clone size: NA
J gene: TRBJ2-3
V gene: TRBV4-1
CDR3 protein: CASSQGVRREYGADTQYF
CDR3 DNA: TGCGCCAGCAGCCAAGGGGTCAGGAGGGAGTACGGCGCAGATACGCAGTATTTT

D gene: TRBD1
clone size: once
J gene: TRBJ2-1
V gene: TRBV18
CDR3 protein: CASSRGTGGTHSSYNEQFF
CDR3 DNA: TGTGCCAGCTCACGTGGGACAGGGGGAACCCATAGCTCCTACAATGAGCAGTTCTTC

D gene: NA
clone size: NA
J gene: TRBJ1-4
V gene: TRBV6-5
CDR3 protein: CASSYSAVNEKLFF
CDR3 DNA: TGTGCCAGCAGTTACTCGGCAGTAAATGAAAAACTGTTTTTT

D gene: NA
clone size: NA
J gene: TRBJ1-2
V gene: TRBV11-2
CDR3 protein: CASSQRPGAEYGYTF
CDR3 DNA: TGTGCCAGCAGCCAACGACCTGGGGCGGAGTATGGCTACACCTTC